The rows below give T cell receptor beta chains drawn from one sample of a study of blood T cell repertoires in COVID-19. Libraries were prepared by immunoSEQ multiplex PCR; TCRdb keeps only in-frame clonotypes and omits some of them. The profile shows about 94,000 clones, about four fifths of them singletons. The material sequenced was peripheral blood. The receptors were sampled from a human donor in a cohort sampled during active COVID-19. The CDR3 runs from the conserved cysteine through the conserved F or W. The D gene is left open where the match is weak. The size entry is marked missing in some rows and otherwise reads once, few, many or a size class.

d_call j_call clone_size v_call cdr3_aa cdr3_nt
. TRBJ1-2 medium-sized TRBV28 CASVPLSGGTYGYTF TGTGCCAGCGTACCCCTATCGGGTGGAACCTATGGCTACACCTTC
. TRBJ1-1 . TRBV9 CASSSGLADTEAFF TGTGCCAGCAGCTCGGGGTTGGCGGACACTGAAGCTTTCTTT
. TRBJ2-7 . TRBV6-5 CASNGQFHEQYF TGTGCCAGCAATGGCCAGTTCCACGAGCAGTACTTC
TRBD1 TRBJ1-6 . TRBV6-5 CASSYGQGGSPLHF TGTGCCAGCAGTTACGGACAGGGTGGATCACCCCTCCACTTT
. TRBJ1-4 . TRBV3-1/TRBV3-2 CASSQSLTVLGGEKLFF TGTGCCAGCAGCCAAAGCTTGACAGTCCTGGGAGGGGAAAAACTGTTTTTT
. TRBJ2-7 . TRBV14 CASSQSGEQYF TGTGCCAGCAGCCAGTCGGGCGAGCAGTACTTC
TRBD2 TRBJ2-5 once TRBV6-4 CASTKGLAGVETQYF TGTGCCAGCACCAAGGGGCTAGCGGGAGTGGAGACCCAGTACTTC
. TRBJ2-7 . TRBV30 CAWSLGSSYEQYF TGTGCCTGGAGTTTGGGCAGCTCCTACGAGCAGTACTTC
. TRBJ2-3 . TRBV2 CASSREFVSTDTQYF TGTGCCAGCAGTCGCGAATTCGTAAGCACAGATACGCAGTATTTT
. TRBJ2-7 . TRBV14 CASSQESSVYEQYF TGTGCCAGCAGCCAAGAATCTAGCGTCTACGAGCAGTACTTC
. TRBJ2-1 . TRBV5-1 CASSLFPEAYNEQFF TGCGCCAGCAGCTTGTTTCCAGAGGCCTACAATGAGCAGTTCTTC
TRBD1 TRBJ2-7 . TRBV4-2 CASSQATGGLSYEQYF TGTGCCAGCAGCCAAGCGACAGGGGGTCTCTCCTACGAGCAGTACTTC
TRBD2 TRBJ2-2 . TRBV9 CASSPGTSGRGNTGELFF TGTGCCAGCAGCCCAGGGACTAGCGGGAGGGGAAACACCGGGGAGCTGTTTTTT
. TRBJ1-2 few TRBV12-3/TRBV12-4 CASSSAQGYGYTF TGTGCCAGCAGTTCGGCCCAGGGGTATGGCTACACCTTC
TRBD1 TRBJ2-7 few TRBV7-9 CASSNRQGYEQYF TGTGCCAGCAGCAACCGACAGGGCTACGAGCAGTACTTC
. TRBJ1-5 . TRBV28 CASSFRGSNQPQHF TGTGCCAGCAGTTTCAGGGGTAGCAATCAGCCCCAGCATTTT
TRBD1 TRBJ1-4 . TRBV6-6 CASSYSTGTGPEKLFF TGTGCCAGCAGTTACAGTACCGGGACAGGGCCCGAAAAACTGTTTTTT
. TRBJ1-1 . TRBV19 CASSSYRAAENTEAFF TGTGCCAGTAGTAGTTACAGGGCCGCAGAGAACACTGAAGCTTTCTTT
TRBD1 TRBJ2-7 . TRBV10-1 CASSEQGKSYEQYF TGCGCCAGCAGTGAACAGGGGAAATCCTACGAGCAGTACTTC
. TRBJ1-5 . TRBV3-1/TRBV3-2 CASSRGDTGYSNQPQHF TGTGCCAGCAGCCGAGGGGACACCGGTTATAGCAATCAGCCCCAGCATTTT
. TRBJ1-4 . TRBV7-9 CASSLRAAPGEKLFF TGTGCCAGCAGCTTAAGGGCAGCCCCGGGAGAAAAACTGTTTTTT
. TRBJ1-5 . TRBV12-3/TRBV12-4 CASRPQGNQPQHF TGTGCCAGCAGACCGCAGGGCAATCAGCCCCAGCATTTT
. TRBJ2-5 . TRBV3-1/TRBV3-2 CASSQELAEETQYF TGTGCCAGCAGCCAAGAACTGGCGGAAGAGACCCAGTACTTC
TRBD2 TRBJ2-6 . TRBV7-2 CASSSGLAVWGANVLTF TGTGCCAGCAGCTCGGGACTAGCGGTTTGGGGGGCCAACGTCCTGACTTTC
. TRBJ1-5 . TRBV24-1 CATSEGPGHGNRQPQHF TGTGCCACCAGTGAAGGCCCGGGACATGGGAACCGGCAGCCCCAGCATTTT
. TRBJ1-3 . TRBV28 CASSTAAGNTIYF TGTGCCAGCAGTACTGCGGCCGGAAACACCATATATTTT
TRBD2 TRBJ2-6 . TRBV27 CASSKRDSGANVLTF TGTGCCAGCAGTAAGCGGGACTCTGGGGCCAACGTCCTGACTTTC
TRBD2 TRBJ2-3 . TRBV19 CASSRARLAGGTDTQYF TGTGCCAGTAGCCGAGCCAGACTAGCGGGAGGAACAGATACGCAGTATTTT
TRBD1 TRBJ2-2 . TRBV5-4 CASSLDRGYTGELFF TGTGCCAGCAGTCTCGACAGGGGGTACACCGGGGAGCTGTTTTTT
TRBD1 TRBJ1-1 . TRBV9 CASSQRQGSTEAFF TGTGCCAGCAGTCAGAGACAGGGTAGCACTGAAGCTTTCTTT
TRBD2 TRBJ2-7 once TRBV4-1 CASAEREGDEQYF TGCGCCAGCGCTGAGCGGGAGGGCGACGAGCAGTACTTC
. TRBJ2-7 few TRBV27 CASSLSRSAGGSYEQYF TGTGCCAGCAGTTTATCAAGATCAGCGGGCGGGTCCTACGAGCAGTACTTC
TRBD2 TRBJ2-7 . TRBV5-6 CASSLYRAGGFDEQYF TGTGCCAGCAGCTTATACCGAGCGGGAGGGTTCGACGAGCAGTACTTC
TRBD2 TRBJ2-6 once TRBV3-1/TRBV3-2 CASSLGTTGANVLTF TGTGCCAGCAGCCTTGGGACTACTGGGGCCAACGTCCTGACTTTC
TRBD2 TRBJ2-7 . TRBV5-1 CASSSNALAGGTYEQYF TGCGCCAGCAGCTCCAACGCGCTAGCGGGAGGCACCTACGAGCAGTACTTC
TRBD2 TRBJ2-2 few TRBV10-3 CAISGLAGANTGELFF TGTGCCATCAGCGGACTAGCGGGAGCCAACACCGGGGAGCTGTTTTTT
. TRBJ1-5 . TRBV6-5 CASSLRGSSNQPQHF TGTGCCAGCAGCCTTAGGGGCAGTAGCAATCAGCCCCAGCATTTT
. TRBJ2-7 . TRBV30 CASFRDSYYEQYF TGTGCCTCCTTTCGGGACTCCTACTACGAGCAGTACTTC
TRBD2 TRBJ2-5 few TRBV7-2 CASSFTAGGETQYF TGTGCCAGCAGCTTTACAGCGGGGGGGGAGACCCAGTACTTC
TRBD1 TRBJ1-5 . TRBV6-5 CASSRTGGYQPQHF TGTGCCAGCAGTCGTACAGGGGGCTATCAGCCCCAGCATTTT